This T cell receptor beta chain was sequenced in a study of T cells in localized non-small cell lung cancer. Profiling relied on immunoSEQ multiplex PCR, and the TCRdb table lists in-frame clones only, not all of them. This sample has under 30,000 clones, with 80% to 90% found just once. The J segment lost 6 bases and the V segment lost 4 bases, leaving 3 bases of the junction unmatched. Germline V gene sequence: CDR1 SGHVS, CDR2 FQNEAQ. There are 14 residues in the CDR3. Comments on this clone: The conserved closing phenylalanine or tryptophan is absent in this CDR3, likely reflecting a read error.

This TCR came from a woman aged 35 to 75 with stage I lung adenocarcinoma. The rearrangement uses TRBV7-8 and TRBJ2-7; 13 nucleotides line up with TRBD2. The sample was peripheral blood, taken before any cancer treatment. The DNA for the CDR3 is TGTGCCAGCAGCTCCTGGACTAGCGGGGGCGAGCAGTACCTC. Protein sequence: CASSSWTSGGEQYL.